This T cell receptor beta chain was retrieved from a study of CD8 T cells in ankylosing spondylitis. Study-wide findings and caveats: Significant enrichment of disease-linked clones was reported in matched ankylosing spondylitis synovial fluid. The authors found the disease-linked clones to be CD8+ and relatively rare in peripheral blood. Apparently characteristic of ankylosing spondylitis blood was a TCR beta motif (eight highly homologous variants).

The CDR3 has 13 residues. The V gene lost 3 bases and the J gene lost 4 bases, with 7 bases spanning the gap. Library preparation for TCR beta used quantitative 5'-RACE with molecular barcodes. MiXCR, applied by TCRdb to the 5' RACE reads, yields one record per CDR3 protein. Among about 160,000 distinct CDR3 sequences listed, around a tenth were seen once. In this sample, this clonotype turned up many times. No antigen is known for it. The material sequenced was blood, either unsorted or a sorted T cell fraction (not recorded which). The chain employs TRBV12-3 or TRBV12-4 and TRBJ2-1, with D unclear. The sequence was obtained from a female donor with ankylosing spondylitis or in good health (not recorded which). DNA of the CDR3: TGTGCCAGCAGTTTCCGCGGTTACAATGAGCAGTTCTTC. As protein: CASSFRGYNEQFF.